This T cell receptor beta chain was documented in a study of shared clonotypes between healthy human individuals. The authors distributed each subset's genomic DNA evenly over several immunoSEQ plates. Measured with immunoSEQ multiplex PCR; TCRdb has only the in-frame clones, and not every one. The sample gives more than 2,000,000 clones, 85% to 95% of which show up once; 0.3% to 0.4% is in the top ten. Germline V gene sequence: CDR1 MGHRA, CDR2 YSYEKL. V was pared by 3 bases and J by 6 bases, with 9 bases of the junction left unmatched. The CDR3 contains 18 residues. This chain links TRBV4-1 with TRBJ2-2, with 14 bases that match TRBD2. This receptor was identified in a young man in good health. Some clones in this sample may be carry-over from other donors' samples. Input material: naive CD4+ T cells from PBMCs. Subset of the sample: CD45RA+ positively selected. This CDR3 reads CASSQWGLAGEFPGELFF. DNA for the CDR3: TGCGCCAGCAGCCAGTGGGGACTAGCGGGAGAATTCCCCGGGGAGCTGTTTTTT.